This T cell receptor (beta chain) was identified during a study of cytomegalovirus exposure and HLA in healthy donors. Germline lookup yields CDR1 GTSNPN and CDR2 SVGIG (reference sequence). The CDR3 is 15 residues long. Trimming left V 0 bases short and J 5 bases short, with 14 bases between. The PCR was carried out with 60 Vbeta primers and 13 Jbeta primers. Using immunoSEQ multiplex PCR, the repertoire was profiled, and TCRdb retains in-frame clones only, with some absent. The profile shows approximately 76,000 clones, around three quarters of them singletons. The chain joins TRBV30 to TRBJ1-5, with a weak D call TRBD1 (5 bases). The source is a man aged 25 to 40 in good health and CMV-seronegative. The sequenced sample consisted of PBMCs. The CDR3 loop is CAWSVNARVHQPQHF. DNA of the CDR3: TGTGCCTGGAGTGTAAATGCCAGGGTCCATCAGCCCCAGCATTTT.